This entry concerns a single TCR beta chain. Its antigen is not yet known. Nothing much larger sits one base from this clone, and base qualities are not available. The sample belongs to a study of blood T cell repertoires in COVID-19 (TCRdb year 2020). Turning to the overall study: Samples from collaborators originated in the United States, Italy and Spain and spanned both the acute and convalescent phases of COVID-19. Samples were obtained from the ongoing ImmuneRACE study (first 160 participants) and from over 1,000 subjects provided by 6 global collaborators. A freely available public database, intended as a resource for researchers studying the immune response to SARS-CoV-2, is where the repertoires were released. The prospective study material was composed of cDNA or gDNA derived from T cells, B-cell-depleted T cells, or PBMCs. Where available, HLA class I and class II types were taken from metadata supplied by the sample provider and were not determined by assay-based typing. The dataset comprised deeply sampled blood TCRbeta repertoires from subjects exposed to, actively infected with, or recovered from COVID-19. A de-identified subject ID, COVID-19 status, age in years and sex were almost always included in the sample metadata.

TCRbeta CDR3 regions were amplified from genomic DNA by means of the immunoSEQ Assay, a bias-controlled multiplex PCR. The authors' pipeline ran thus. The number of nucleated cells in each sample was estimated from the amplification of reference gene primers within the assay. To quantify the absolute abundance of each unique TCRbeta CDR3 rearrangement, sequence reads were collapsed and filtered. Productive Simpson clonality was computed per sample as the square root of Simpson's diversity index over productive rearrangements. Not all clones reach the TCRdb copy of this immuneACCESS table, which keeps in-frame sequences only. Checked studies attribute under half of the gap to unresolved V genes and leave the rest unexplained. The V and J calls and the clone size are those of that table, but D and trimming were determined from the DNA. The sample contains 200,000 or so clones, around 80% of them found a single time. 6.5% to 8.5% of the sample is in the top ten clones.

Collaborating institutions collected whole blood in K2EDTA tubes following their own protocols. For TCRbeta analysis, collaborator samples were shipped as frozen whole blood, as isolated PBMCs, or as DNA extracted from either sample type. Summary of the overall study and its limitations: The quantity of clinical and demographic metadata differed by source and by participant and was supplied without curation.

For CDR1 and CDR2, the germline V gene lists SGHAT and FQNNGV. Taken from cysteine to phenylalanine, the CDR3 has 16 residues. Solely the CDR3 DNA is kept, with 48 bases framed from the first base. Cut back by 5 bases and 2 bases, the V and J ends lie 18 bases apart. Material for sequencing was peripheral blood. The receptor comes from a human donor with acute or convalescent COVID-19. The donor label of this sample is uncertain. The chain links TRBV11-2 with TRBJ1-1; the D segment could be TRBD1, given 6 matching bases. CDR3 reads: CASSPKATGINTEAFF. The DNA sequence follows: TGTGCCAGCAGCCCTAAGGCTACAGGGATTAACACTGAAGCTTTCTTT.